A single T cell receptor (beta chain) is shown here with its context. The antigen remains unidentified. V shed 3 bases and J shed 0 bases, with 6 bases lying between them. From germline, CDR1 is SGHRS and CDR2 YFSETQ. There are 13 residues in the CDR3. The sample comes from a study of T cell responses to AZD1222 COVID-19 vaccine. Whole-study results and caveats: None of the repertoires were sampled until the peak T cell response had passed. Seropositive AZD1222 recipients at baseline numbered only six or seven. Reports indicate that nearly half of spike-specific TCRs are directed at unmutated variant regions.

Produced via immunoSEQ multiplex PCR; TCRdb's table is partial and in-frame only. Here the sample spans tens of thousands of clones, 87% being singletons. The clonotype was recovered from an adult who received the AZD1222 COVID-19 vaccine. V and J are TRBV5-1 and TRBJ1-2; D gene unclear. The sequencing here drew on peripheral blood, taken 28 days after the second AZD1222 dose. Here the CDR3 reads CASSSVTNYGYTF. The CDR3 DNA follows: TGCGCCAGCAGCTCAGTTACTAACTATGGCTACACCTTC.